Shown below are 18 T cell receptor beta chains from a single sample sequenced in a study of blood T cell repertoires in COVID-19. Only in-frame clones appear in the TCRdb table, and some are missing; sequencing was by immunoSEQ multiplex PCR. The sample has tens of thousands of clones, 88% seen once. Input material: peripheral blood. The receptors derive from a man aged 50 to 59 with acute or convalescent COVID-19.

This chain joins TRBV11-2 and TRBJ1-4, with D possibly TRBD1 on 6 matching bases. V gave up 1 base and J gave up 0 bases, with 9 bases separating them. Germline lookup yields CDR1 SGHAT and CDR2 FQNNGV. This CDR3 region has 16 residues. CDR3 coding DNA: TGTGCCAGCAGCTTAGGGCAGGGGACAACTAATGAAAAACTGTTTTTT. Residues: CASSLGQGTTNEKLFF.

This chain links TRBV3-1 (or the pseudogene TRBV3-2) with TRBJ2-3; 9 positions match TRBD2. The CDR3 has 15 residues. Trimming cost V 4 bases and J 6 bases; bases outside gene matches: 8. Per the germline V gene, CDR1 is LGHDT and CDR2 is YNNKEL (reference sequence). The DNA for the CDR3 is TGTGCCAGCAGCCGGACTAGCGCGGGCGCGGATACGCAGTATTTT. It specifies CASSRTSAGADTQYF.

This rearrangement joins TRBV11-2 to TRBJ1-4, with D tentatively TRBD1 (6 bases). Germline V lookup: CDR1 SGHAT, CDR2 FQNNGV. The CDR3 has 16 residues. V lost 2 bases, J lost 6 bases, and 16 bases lay in between. CDR3 sequence: CASSLMGGRGDEKLFF. DNA of the CDR3: TGTGCCAGCAGCTTAATGGGGGGCCGGGGGGATGAAAAACTGTTTTTT.

The chain carries TRBV6-5 and TRBJ2-7, with 8 bases that match TRBD2. CDR3 length: 15 residues. CDR1 is MNHEY, CDR2 SVGAGI, per germline. With V trimmed by 6 bases and J by 0 bases, 7 bases remained unmatched. The CDR3 spells CASRVKRGSSYEQYF. CDR3 bases: TGTGCCAGCAGGGTCAAGCGGGGGAGCTCCTACGAGCAGTACTTC.

V is TRBV5-1 and J is TRBJ2-1, with TRBD1 identical over 7 bases. Germline loops: CDR1 SGHRS, CDR2 YFSETQ. The CDR3 extends over 15 amino acids. V lost 0 bases and J lost 4; bases outside the gene matches: 4. The CDR3 DNA reads TGCGCCAGCAGCTTGGGCCAGGGGGAGTACAATGAGCAGTTCTTC. Translation gives CASSLGQGEYNEQFF.

This clone was observed a handful of times. The chain uses TRBV7-2 and TRBJ1-3; D not certain. The CDR3 consists of 16 residues. The V and J ends lost 2 bases and 2 bases respectively, with 13 bases between them. Germline V gene lookup returns CDR1 SGHTA and CDR2 FQGNSA. This CDR3 reads CASSLLSPRTGNTIYF. The CDR3 nucleotides are TGTGCCAGCAGCTTATTATCCCCCAGGACTGGAAACACCATATATTTT.

The chain is built from TRBV6-1 and TRBJ2-5, with 7 bases aligning to TRBD1. Trimming cost V 3 bases and J 3 bases; bases outside gene matches: 4. This CDR3 spans 14 amino acids. Germline V gene lookup returns CDR1 MNHNS and CDR2 SASEGT. The CDR3 loop reads CASSEAQGEETQYF. CDR3 sequence (DNA): TGTGCCAGCAGTGAGGCGCAGGGGGAAGAGACCCAGTACTTC.

V usage is TRBV2 and J usage is TRBJ2-7; the match to TRBD1 covers 11 bases. Looked up from germline, CDR1 is SNHLY and CDR2 is FYNNEI. Germline trimming cut 7 bases from V and 5 bases from J; bases unmatched to any gene: 7. The CDR3 is 14 amino acids. CDR3 region: CASKDRGRVHEQYF. The CDR3 DNA is TGTGCCAGCAAGGACAGGGGGCGAGTCCACGAGCAGTACTTC.

The V gene is TRBV3-1 (or the pseudogene TRBV3-2), the J gene TRBJ2-5; 9 nucleotides match TRBD1. Germline CDR1 reads LGHDT; CDR2 reads YNNKEL (reference sequence). CDR3 length equals 16 residues. The ends lost 1 base at V and 7 bases at J; junction bases unmatched: 10. Here the CDR3 DNA reads TGTGCCAGCAGCCAAGTTTGGACAGGGGTCTTCCGGACCCAGTACTTC. Translation gives CASSQVWTGVFRTQYF.

The chain carries TRBV13 and TRBJ2-2, with a weak D call TRBD2 (6 bases). Per the germline V gene, CDR1 is PRHDT and CDR2 is FYEKMQ (reference sequence). The CDR3 is 14 residues long. Between the trimmed V and J ends, which lost 5 bases and 2 bases, there was a span of 9 bases. The CDR3 here is CASSPGGNTGELFF. The CDR3 coding sequence is TGTGCCAGCAGCCCCGGGGGAAACACCGGGGAGCTGTTTTTT. The complete variable domain, with remaining parts taken from reference TRBV13 and TRBJ2-2, reads AAGVIQSPRHLIKEKRETATLKCYPIPRHDTVYWYQQGPGQDPQFLISFYEKMQSDKGSIPDRFSAQQFSDYHSELNMSSLELGDSALYFCASSPGGNTGELFFGEGSRLTVL.

Only a few counts were recorded for this clone. The V gene is TRBV12-5, the J gene TRBJ1-5; a weak D match, TRBD1 (5 bases). V lost 5 bases to trimming and J lost 0 bases, with 8 bases between them. The CDR3 runs 14 residues. Germline lookup yields CDR1 LGHNT and CDR2 FRNRAP. CDR3 sequence (DNA): TGTGCTAGTGGTCAACAGGTTAGCAATCAGCCCCAGCATTTT. This encodes CASGQQVSNQPQHF.

This chain links TRBV27 with TRBJ2-3, with 7 bases aligning to TRBD1. From germline, CDR1 is MNHEY and CDR2 SMNVEV (reference sequence). V lost 4 bases, J lost 0 bases, and 4 bases stayed unmatched. The CDR3 consists of 15 residues. This CDR3 reads CASSSPGQSTDTQYF. The CDR3 DNA reads as TGTGCCAGCAGTTCACCGGGACAGAGCACAGATACGCAGTATTTT.

This chain links TRBV6-5 with TRBJ1-1, with 11 bases matching TRBD1. With 6 bases clipped from V and 10 bases from J, the junction kept 10 bases outside the gene matches. This CDR3 has 14 residues. Looked up from germline, CDR1 is MNHEY and CDR2 is SVGAGI. The CDR3 reads CASSALGTGGRAFF. The CDR3 nucleotides read TGTGCCAGCAGCGCTCTGGGGACAGGGGGAAGAGCTTTCTTT.

The rearrangement uses TRBV5-1 and TRBJ1-5; D remains ambiguous. Germline V gene data show CDR1 as SGHRS and CDR2 as YFSETQ. The CDR3 loop spans 14 amino acids. Trimming left V 0 bases short and J 1 base short, with 5 bases between. The CDR3 bases are TGCGCCAGCAGCTTGGACAGCAGCAATCAGCCCCAGCATTTT. Its protein product is CASSLDSSNQPQHF.

The chain joins TRBV27 to TRBJ1-2, with 7 bases matching TRBD1. CDR1 is MNHEY, CDR2 SMNVEV, per germline (reference sequence). This CDR3 comprises 12 residues. V lost 5 bases, J lost 8 bases, and 5 bases stayed unmatched. The CDR3 DNA reads TGTGCCAGCAGTACGACAGGGTGGGGCTACACCTTC. As protein: CASSTTGWGYTF.

The chain couples TRBV6-4 to TRBJ1-1; D is perhaps TRBD1 (6 bases). Between the trimmed V and J ends, which lost 10 bases and 1 base, there was a span of 16 bases. The germline V gene has CDR1 MRHNA and CDR2 SNTAGT. There are 14 residues in the CDR3. The CDR3 loop is CATRTDMRNTEAFF. The DNA for the CDR3 is TGTGCCACCCGGACAGACATGAGGAACACTGAAGCTTTCTTT.

Only one count was recorded for this clone. The V gene is TRBV27, the J gene TRBJ2-3, with 7 bases that match TRBD2. After removal of 5 bases from V and 4 bases from J, the junction contained 12 bases not matched to a gene. The CDR3 has 16 residues. Germline CDR1 is MNHEY and CDR2 is SMNVEV (reference sequence). The CDR3, as DNA: TGTGCCAGCAGTCCCCGAGCTAGCGGAGGGGCAGATACGCAGTATTTT. Residues: CASSPRASGGADTQYF.

A few counts support this clone. The rearrangement uses TRBV6-5 and TRBJ1-2; no definite D call. The ends were cut back, 6 bases at V and 8 bases at J, with 13 bases in the middle. The CDR3 loop spans 12 amino acids. Germline loops: CDR1 MNHEY, CDR2 SVGAGI. CDR3 loop: CASRRLRGGYTF. In DNA, the CDR3 is TGTGCCAGCAGAAGACTGAGAGGGGGCTACACCTTC.